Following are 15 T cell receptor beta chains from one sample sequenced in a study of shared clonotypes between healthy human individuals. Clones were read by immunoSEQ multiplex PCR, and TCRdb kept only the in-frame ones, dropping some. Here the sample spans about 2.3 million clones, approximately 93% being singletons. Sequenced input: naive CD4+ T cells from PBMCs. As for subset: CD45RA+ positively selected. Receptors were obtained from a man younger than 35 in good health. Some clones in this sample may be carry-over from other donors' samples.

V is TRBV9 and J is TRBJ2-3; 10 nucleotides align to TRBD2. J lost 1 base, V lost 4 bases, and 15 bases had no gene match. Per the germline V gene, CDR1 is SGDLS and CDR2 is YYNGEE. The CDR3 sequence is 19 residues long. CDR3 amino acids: CASSSRASGRDWGTDTQYF. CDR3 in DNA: TGTGCCAGCAGCTCCCGGGCTAGCGGGAGAGATTGGGGCACAGATACGCAGTATTTT.

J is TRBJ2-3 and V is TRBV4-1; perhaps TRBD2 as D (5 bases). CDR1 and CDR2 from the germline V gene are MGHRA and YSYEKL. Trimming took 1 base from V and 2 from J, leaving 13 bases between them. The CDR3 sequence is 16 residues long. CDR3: CASSQVTYGVTDTQYF. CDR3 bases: TGCGCCAGCAGCCAAGTTACGTACGGGGTCACAGATACGCAGTATTTT.

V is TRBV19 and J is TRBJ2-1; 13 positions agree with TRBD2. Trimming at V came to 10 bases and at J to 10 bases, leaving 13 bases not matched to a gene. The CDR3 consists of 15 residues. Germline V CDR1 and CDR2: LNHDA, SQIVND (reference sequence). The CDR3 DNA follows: TGTGCCACCCGGACTAGCGGGAGAATGGATGGCGAGCAGTTCTTC. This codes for CATRTSGRMDGEQFF. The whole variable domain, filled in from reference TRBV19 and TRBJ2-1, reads DGGITQSPKYLFRKEGQNVTLSCEQNLNHDAMYWYRQDPGQGLRLIYYSQIVNDFQKGDIAEGYSVSREKKESFPLTVTSAQKNPTAFYLCATRTSGRMDGEQFFGPGTRLTVL.

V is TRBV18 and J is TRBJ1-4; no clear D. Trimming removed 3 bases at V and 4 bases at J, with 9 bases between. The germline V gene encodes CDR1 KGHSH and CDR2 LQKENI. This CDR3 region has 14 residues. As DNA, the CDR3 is TGTGCCAGCTCACCGGGCAGAGATAATGAAAAACTGTTTTTT. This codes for CASSPGRDNEKLFF.

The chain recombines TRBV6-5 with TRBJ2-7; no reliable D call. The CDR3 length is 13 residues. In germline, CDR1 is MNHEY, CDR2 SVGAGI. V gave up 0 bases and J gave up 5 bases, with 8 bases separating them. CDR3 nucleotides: TGTGCCAGCAGTTACTCCCCCGGCCACGAGCAGTACTTC. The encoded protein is CASSYSPGHEQYF.

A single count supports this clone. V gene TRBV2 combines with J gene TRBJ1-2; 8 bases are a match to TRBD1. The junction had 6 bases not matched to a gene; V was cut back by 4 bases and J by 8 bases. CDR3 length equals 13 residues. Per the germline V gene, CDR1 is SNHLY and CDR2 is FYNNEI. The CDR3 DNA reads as TGTGCCAGCAGTGGTACAGGGGGATACGGCTACACCTTC. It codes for CASSGTGGYGYTF.

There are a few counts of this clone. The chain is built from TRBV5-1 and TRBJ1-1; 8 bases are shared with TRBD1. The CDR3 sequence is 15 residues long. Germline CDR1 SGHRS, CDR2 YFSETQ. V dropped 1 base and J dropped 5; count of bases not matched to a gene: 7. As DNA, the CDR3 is TGCGCCAGCAGCTTGTCTGCAGGGGGCAGAACTGAAGCTTTCTTT. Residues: CASSLSAGGRTEAFF.

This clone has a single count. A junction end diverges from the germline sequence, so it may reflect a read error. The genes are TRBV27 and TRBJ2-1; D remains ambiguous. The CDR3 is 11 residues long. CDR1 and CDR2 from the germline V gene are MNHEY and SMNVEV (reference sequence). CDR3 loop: CASGPNRSALF. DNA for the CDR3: TGTGCCAGCGGCCCGAATAGGTCCGCGCTCTTC.

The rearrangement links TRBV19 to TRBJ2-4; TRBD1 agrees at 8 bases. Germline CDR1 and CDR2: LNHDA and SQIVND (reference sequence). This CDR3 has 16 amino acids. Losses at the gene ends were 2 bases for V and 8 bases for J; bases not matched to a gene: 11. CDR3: CASSISRTGWEDIQYF. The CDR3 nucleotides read TGTGCCAGTAGTATATCCAGGACAGGGTGGGAGGACATTCAGTACTTC.

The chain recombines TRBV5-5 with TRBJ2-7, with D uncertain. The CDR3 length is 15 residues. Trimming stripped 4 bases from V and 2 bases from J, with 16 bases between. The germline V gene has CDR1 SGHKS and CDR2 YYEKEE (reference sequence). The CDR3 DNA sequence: TGTGCCAGCAGCCTGGGCGCATCCACGACCTACGAGCAGTACTTC. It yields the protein CASSLGASTTYEQYF.

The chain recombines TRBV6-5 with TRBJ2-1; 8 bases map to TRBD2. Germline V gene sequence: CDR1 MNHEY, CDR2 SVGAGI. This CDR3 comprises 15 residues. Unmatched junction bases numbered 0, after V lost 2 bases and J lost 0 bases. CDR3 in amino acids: CASSYGTSSYNEQFF. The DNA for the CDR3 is TGTGCCAGCAGTTACGGGACTAGCTCCTACAATGAGCAGTTCTTC.

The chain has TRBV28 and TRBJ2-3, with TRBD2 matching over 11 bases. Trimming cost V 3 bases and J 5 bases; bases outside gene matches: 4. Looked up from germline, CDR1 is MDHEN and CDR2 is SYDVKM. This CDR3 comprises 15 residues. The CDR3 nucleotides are TGTGCCAGCAGTTTTAGCGGGAGGGCTGGAGATACGCAGTATTTT. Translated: CASSFSGRAGDTQYF. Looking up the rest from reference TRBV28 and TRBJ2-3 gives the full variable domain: DVKVTQSSRYLVKRTGEKVFLECVQDMDHENMFWYRQDPGLGLRLIYFSYDVKMKEKGDIPEGYSVSREKKERFSLILESASTNQTSMYLCASSFSGRAGDTQYFGPGTRLTVL.

The CDR3 DNA reads as TGTGCCTGGAGTGTTTTCGGGGGAAGAAGAGGCGAGCAGTACTTC. It codes for CAWSVFGGRRGEQYF. The V gene is TRBV30, the J gene TRBJ2-7; weak D call: TRBD2 (6 bases). V was pared by 0 bases and J by 6 bases, with 18 bases between. CDR3 length equals 15 residues. Germline V gene lookup returns CDR1 GTSNPN and CDR2 SVGIG (reference sequence).

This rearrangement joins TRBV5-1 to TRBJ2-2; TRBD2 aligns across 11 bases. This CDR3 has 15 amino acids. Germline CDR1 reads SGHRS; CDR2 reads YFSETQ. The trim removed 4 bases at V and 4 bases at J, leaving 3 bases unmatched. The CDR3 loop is CASSRGTSGTGELFF. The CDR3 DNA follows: TGCGCCAGCAGCCGCGGGACTAGCGGCACCGGGGAGCTGTTTTTT.

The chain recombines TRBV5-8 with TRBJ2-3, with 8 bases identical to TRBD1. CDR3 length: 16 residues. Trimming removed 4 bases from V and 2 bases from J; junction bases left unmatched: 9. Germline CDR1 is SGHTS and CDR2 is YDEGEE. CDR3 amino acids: CASSPPTGDNTDTQYF. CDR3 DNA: TGTGCCAGCAGCCCTCCGACAGGGGATAACACAGATACGCAGTATTTT.